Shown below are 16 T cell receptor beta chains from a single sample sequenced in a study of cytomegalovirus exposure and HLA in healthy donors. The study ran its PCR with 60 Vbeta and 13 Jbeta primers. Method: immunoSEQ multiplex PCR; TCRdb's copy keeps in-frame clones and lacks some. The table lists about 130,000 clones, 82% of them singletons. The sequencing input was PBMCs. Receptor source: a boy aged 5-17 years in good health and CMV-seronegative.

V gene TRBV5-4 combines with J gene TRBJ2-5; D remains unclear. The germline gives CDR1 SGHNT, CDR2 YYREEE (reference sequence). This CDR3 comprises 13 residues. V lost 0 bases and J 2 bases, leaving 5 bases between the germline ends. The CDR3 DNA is TGTGCCAGCAGCTTGGTTTCGCAAGAGACCCAGTACTTC. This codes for CASSLVSQETQYF.

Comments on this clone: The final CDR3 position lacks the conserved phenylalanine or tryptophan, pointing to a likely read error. The CDR3 region is CASSQWTNQPQHS. CDR3 nucleotides: TGCGCCAGCAGCCAATGGACAAATCAGCCCCAGCATTCT. The rearrangement uses TRBV4-1 and TRBJ1-5; D possibly corresponds to TRBD1 (5 bases). Germline CDR1 and CDR2: MGHRA and YSYEKL. This CDR3 is 13 amino acids long. V lost 2 bases to trimming and J lost 4 bases, with 6 bases between them.

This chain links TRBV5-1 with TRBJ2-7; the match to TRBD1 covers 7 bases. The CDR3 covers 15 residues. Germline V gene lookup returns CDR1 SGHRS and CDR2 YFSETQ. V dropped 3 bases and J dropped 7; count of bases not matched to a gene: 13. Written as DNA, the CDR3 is TGCGCCAGCAGCTCGATTGACAGGGAAGTTAATGAGCAGTACTTC. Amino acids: CASSSIDREVNEQYF.

The CDR3, as DNA: TGTGCCAGCAGTCCCCGAGGGTCCTCTTCAAACCTGGTTGGCAATCAGCCCCAGCATTTT. Translating gives CASSPRGSSSNLVGNQPQHF. This chain uses TRBV27 with TRBJ1-5; no firm D call. V shed 5 bases and J shed 2 bases, with 28 bases lying between them. This CDR3 contains 20 residues. CDR1 and CDR2 from the germline V gene are MNHEY and SMNVEV (reference sequence).

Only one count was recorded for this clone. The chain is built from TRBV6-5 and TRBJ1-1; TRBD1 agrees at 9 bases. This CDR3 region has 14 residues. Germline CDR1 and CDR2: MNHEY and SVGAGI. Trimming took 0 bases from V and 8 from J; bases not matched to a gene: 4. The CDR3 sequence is CASSYSMGQGEAFF. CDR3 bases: TGTGCCAGCAGTTACTCTATGGGACAGGGAGAAGCTTTCTTT.

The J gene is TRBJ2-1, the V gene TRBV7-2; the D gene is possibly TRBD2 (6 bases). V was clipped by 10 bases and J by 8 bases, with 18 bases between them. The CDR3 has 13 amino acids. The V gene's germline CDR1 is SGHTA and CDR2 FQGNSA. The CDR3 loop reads CATGRGRVDEQFF. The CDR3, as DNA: TGTGCCACCGGCCGGGGGAGAGTGGATGAGCAGTTCTTC. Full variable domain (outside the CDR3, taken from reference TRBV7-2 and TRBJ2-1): GAGVSQSPSNKVTEKGKDVELRCDPISGHTALYWYRQSLGQGLEFLIYFQGNSAPDKSGLPSDRFSAERTGGSVSTLTIQRTQQEDSAVYLCATGRGRVDEQFFGPGTRLTVL.

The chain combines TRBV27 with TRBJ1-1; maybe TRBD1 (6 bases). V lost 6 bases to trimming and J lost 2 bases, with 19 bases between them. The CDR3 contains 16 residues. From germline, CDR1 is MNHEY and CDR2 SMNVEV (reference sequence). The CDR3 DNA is TGTGCCAGCAGGCCGAATGGGGGCATGGGTAACACTGAAGCTTTCTTT. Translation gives CASRPNGGMGNTEAFF.

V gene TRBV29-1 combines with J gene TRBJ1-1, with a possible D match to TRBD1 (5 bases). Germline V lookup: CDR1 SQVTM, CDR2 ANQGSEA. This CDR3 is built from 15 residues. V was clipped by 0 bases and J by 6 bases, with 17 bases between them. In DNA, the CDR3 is TGCAGCGTTGAAGATCGCCACTTCGGGGGGGCTGAAGCTTTCTTT. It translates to CSVEDRHFGGAEAFF.

CDR3 DNA sequence: TGTGCCAGCAGCTTAGATAGCGGGAGGGTCTACGAGCAGTACTTC. Translated: CASSLDSGRVYEQYF. V and J are TRBV11-2 and TRBJ2-7, with 11 bases that match TRBD2. V lost 0 bases, J lost 3 bases, and 1 base stayed unmatched. CDR3 length equals 15 residues. Germline V CDR1 and CDR2: SGHAT, FQNNGV.

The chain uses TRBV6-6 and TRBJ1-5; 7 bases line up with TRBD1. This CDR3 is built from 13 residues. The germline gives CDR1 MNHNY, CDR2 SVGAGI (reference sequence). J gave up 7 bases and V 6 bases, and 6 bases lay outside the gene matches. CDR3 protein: CASRRGLGQPQHF. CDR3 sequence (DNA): TGTGCCAGCAGGAGGGGGCTTGGCCAGCCCCAGCATTTT.

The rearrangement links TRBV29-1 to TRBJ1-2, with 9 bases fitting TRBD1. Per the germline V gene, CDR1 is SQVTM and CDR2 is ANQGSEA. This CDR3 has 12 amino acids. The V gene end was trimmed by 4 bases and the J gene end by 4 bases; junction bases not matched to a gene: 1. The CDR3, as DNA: TGCAGCGTTGGGACAGGGGTCTATGGCTACACCTTC. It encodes CSVGTGVYGYTF. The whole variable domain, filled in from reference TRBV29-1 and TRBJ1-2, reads SAVISQKPSRDICQRGTSLTIQCQVDSQVTMMFWYRQQPGQSLTLIATANQGSEATYESGFVIDKFPISRPNLTFSTLTVSNMSPEDSSIYLCSVGTGVYGYTFGSGTRLTVV.

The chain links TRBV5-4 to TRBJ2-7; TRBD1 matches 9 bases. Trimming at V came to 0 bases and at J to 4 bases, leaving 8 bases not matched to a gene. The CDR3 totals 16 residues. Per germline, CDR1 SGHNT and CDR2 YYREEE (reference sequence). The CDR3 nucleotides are TGTGCCAGCAGCTTGGGGGGACAGGGTGGCACGTACGAGCAGTACTTC. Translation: CASSLGGQGGTYEQYF.

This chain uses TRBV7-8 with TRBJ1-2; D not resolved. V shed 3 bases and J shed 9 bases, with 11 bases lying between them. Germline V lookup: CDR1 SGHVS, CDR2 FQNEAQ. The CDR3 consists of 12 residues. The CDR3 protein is CASSFEGGSYTF. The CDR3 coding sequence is TGTGCCAGCAGCTTCGAAGGCGGCAGCTACACCTTC.

The CDR3 here is CASSLVAYTSYEQYF. The DNA for the CDR3 is TGTGCCAGCAGTTTGGTAGCTTATACCTCCTACGAGCAGTACTTC. The rearrangement links TRBV27 to TRBJ2-7; D is unresolved. The length of the CDR3 is 15 residues. V was shortened by 3 bases and J by 0 bases, with 12 bases between the two germline ends. Germline values: CDR1 MNHEY, CDR2 SMNVEV (reference sequence).

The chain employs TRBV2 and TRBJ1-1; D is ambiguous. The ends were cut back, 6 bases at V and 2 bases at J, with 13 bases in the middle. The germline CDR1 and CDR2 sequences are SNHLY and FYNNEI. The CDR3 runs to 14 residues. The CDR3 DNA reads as TGTGCCAGCAGAGCCGCCAACTTTAACACTGAAGCTTTCTTT. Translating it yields CASRAANFNTEAFF.

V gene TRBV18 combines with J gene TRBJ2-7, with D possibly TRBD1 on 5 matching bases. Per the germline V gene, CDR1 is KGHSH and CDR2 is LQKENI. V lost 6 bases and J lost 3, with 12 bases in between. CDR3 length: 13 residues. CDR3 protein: CASSRQWHYEQYF. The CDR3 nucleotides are TGTGCCAGCTCTCGACAGTGGCACTACGAGCAGTACTTC. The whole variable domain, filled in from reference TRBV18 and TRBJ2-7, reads NAGVMQNPRHLVRRRGQEARLRCSPMKGHSHVYWYRQLPEEGLKFMVYLQKENIIDESGMPKERFSAEFPKEGPSILRIQQVVRGDSAAYFCASSRQWHYEQYFGPGTRLTVT.